Given below is one T cell receptor beta chain in context. Just one base apart from a much larger clone, this may be a read error. Three rounds of nested PCR, following a modified ARM-PCR protocol, produced the TCRbeta library. TCRdb re-analysed the multiplex PCR reads in MiXCR, keeping a single row per CDR3 protein. The sample lists approximately 150,000 distinct CDR3 sequences, 66% occurring once. The data derive from a study of tumor and adjacent non-tumor tissue in lung cancer. No cell sorting was done before RNA was extracted from the tissue. The CDR3 consists of 16 residues. Germline V gene sequence: CDR1 MNHEY, CDR2 SVGAGI. V was clipped by 2 bases and J by 6 bases, with 17 bases between them.

The TCR sequence derives from a man between 60 and 75 years old with small cell lung cancer. The chain has TRBV6-5 and TRBJ2-1; TRBD1 might be the D (7 bases). Source material: lung tumor tissue. The CDR3 coding sequence is TGTGCCAGCAGTTACGCGGGGACAGAAGACAGCAATGAGCAGTTCTTC. Amino acid sequence: CASSYAGTEDSNEQFF.